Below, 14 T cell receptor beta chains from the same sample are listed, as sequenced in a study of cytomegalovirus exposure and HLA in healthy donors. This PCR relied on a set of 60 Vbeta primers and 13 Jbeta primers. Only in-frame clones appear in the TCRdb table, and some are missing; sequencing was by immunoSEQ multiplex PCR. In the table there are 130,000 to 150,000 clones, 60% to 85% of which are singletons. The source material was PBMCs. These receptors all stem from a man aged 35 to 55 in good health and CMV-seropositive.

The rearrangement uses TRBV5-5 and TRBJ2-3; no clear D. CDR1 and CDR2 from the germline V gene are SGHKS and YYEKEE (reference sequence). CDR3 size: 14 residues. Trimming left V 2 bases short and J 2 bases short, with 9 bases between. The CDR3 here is CASSFRQVTDTQYF. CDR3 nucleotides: TGTGCCAGCAGCTTTCGCCAGGTCACAGATACGCAGTATTTT.

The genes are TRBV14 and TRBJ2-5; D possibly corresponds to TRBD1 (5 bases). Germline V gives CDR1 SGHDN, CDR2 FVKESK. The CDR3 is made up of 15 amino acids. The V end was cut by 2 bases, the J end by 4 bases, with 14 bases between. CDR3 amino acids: CASSQSSGARETQYF. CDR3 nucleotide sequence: TGTGCCAGCAGCCAAAGTAGTGGGGCCAGAGAGACCCAGTACTTC.

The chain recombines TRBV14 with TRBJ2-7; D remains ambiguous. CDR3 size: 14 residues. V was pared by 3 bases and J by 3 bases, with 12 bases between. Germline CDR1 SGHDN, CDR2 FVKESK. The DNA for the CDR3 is TGTGCCAGCAGCCACCCCCCACTTGGCTACGAGCAGTACTTC. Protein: CASSHPPLGYEQYF.

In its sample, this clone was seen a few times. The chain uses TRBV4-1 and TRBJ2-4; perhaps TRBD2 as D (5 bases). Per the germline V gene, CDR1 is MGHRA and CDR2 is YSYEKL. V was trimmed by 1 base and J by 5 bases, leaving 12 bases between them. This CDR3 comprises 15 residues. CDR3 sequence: CASSQARGGQNIQYF. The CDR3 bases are TGCGCCAGCAGCCAAGCCCGTGGAGGTCAAAACATTCAGTACTTC.

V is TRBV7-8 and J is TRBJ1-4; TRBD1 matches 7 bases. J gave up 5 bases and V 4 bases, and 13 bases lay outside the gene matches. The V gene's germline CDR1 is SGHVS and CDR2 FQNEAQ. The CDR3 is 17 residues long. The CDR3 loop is CASSSTYRDSKNEKLFF. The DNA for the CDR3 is TGTGCCAGCAGCTCCACCTACCGGGACAGTAAAAATGAAAAACTGTTTTTT.

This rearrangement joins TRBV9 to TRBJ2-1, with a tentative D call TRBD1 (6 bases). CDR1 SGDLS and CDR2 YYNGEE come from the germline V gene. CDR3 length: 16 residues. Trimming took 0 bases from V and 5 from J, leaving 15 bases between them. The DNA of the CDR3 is TGTGCCAGCAGCGTAGGGACCAGGGGCGACCACAATGAGCAGTTCTTC. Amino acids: CASSVGTRGDHNEQFF.

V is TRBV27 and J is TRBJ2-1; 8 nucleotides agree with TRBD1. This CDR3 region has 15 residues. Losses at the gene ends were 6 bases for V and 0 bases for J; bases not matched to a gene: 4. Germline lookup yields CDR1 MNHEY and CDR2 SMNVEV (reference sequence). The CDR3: CASRGTGGSYNEQFF. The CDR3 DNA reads TGTGCCAGCAGAGGAACAGGGGGCTCCTACAATGAGCAGTTCTTC.

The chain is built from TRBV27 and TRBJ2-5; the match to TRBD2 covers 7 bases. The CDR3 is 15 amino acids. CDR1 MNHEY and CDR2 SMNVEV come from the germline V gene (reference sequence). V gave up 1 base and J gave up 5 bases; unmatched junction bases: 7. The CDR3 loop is CASSLWGGSAETQYF. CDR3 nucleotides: TGTGCCAGCAGTTTATGGGGCGGGAGCGCGGAGACCCAGTACTTC.

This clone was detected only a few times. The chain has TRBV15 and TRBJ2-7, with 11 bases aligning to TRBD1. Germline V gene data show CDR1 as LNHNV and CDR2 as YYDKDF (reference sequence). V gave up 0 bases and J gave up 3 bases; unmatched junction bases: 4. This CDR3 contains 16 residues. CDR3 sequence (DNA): TGTGCCACCAGCAGAGAAACCGGGACAGGGGGCTACGAGCAGTACTTC. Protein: CATSRETGTGGYEQYF.

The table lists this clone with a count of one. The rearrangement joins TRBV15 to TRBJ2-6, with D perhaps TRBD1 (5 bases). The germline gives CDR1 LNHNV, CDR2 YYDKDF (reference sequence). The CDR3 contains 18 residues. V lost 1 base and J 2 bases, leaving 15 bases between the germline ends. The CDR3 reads CATSRASGRAPGANVLTF. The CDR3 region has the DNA TGTGCCACCAGCAGAGCCTCGGGCAGGGCTCCTGGGGCCAACGTCCTGACTTTC.

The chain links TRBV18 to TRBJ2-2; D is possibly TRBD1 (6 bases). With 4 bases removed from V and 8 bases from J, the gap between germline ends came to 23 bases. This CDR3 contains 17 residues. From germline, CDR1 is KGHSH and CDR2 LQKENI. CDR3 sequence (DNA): TGTGCCAGCTCACAAACACAGGGCCTACCGAACATGGGGGAGCTGTTTTTT. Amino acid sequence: CASSQTQGLPNMGELFF.

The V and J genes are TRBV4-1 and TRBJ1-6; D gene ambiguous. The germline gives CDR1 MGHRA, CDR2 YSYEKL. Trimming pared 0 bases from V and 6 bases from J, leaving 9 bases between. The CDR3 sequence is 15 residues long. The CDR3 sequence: CASSQEYQLNSPLHF. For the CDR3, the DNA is TGCGCCAGCAGCCAAGAGTACCAACTTAATTCACCCCTCCACTTT.

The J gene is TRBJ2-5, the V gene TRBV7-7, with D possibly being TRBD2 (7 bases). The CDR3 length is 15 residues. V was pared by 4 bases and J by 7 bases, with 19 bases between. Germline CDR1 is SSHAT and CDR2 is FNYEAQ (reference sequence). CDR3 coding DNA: TGTGCCAGCAGCTGGGGGGGCCCGATTAGCGGGACCCAGTACTTC. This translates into CASSWGGPISGTQYF.

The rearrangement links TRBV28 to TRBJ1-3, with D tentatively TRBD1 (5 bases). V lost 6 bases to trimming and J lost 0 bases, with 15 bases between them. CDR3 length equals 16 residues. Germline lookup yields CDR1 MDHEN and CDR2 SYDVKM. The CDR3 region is CASRPIGANSGNTIYF. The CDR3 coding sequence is TGTGCCAGCAGGCCGATTGGGGCAAACTCTGGAAACACCATATATTTT.